This T cell receptor beta chain is from a study of shared clonotypes between healthy human individuals. Study observations and caveats: Roughly 5% was the fraction of naive CD4 clonotypes found shared across several donors.

Each cell subset's genomic DNA was divided evenly among several immunoSEQ plates. In the original analysis: There were no quality scores in the junction-only immunoSEQ sequences, so filtering differed. This table comes from immunoSEQ multiplex PCR, and its TCRdb copy is limited to in-frame clones, with some not included. V and J calls and clone size are as listed in that table; D and trimming were resolved from the DNA. The sample holds 780,000 or so clones, 72% seen once. Germline loops: CDR1 SNHLY, CDR2 FYNNEI. The CDR3 runs to 13 residues. Points on this clone: Its target is not known.

This TCR was sampled from a woman in her thirties in good health. The chain joins TRBV2 to TRBJ2-5, with 8 bases identical to TRBD1. The end of the DNA is better explained by TRBJ2-7, so the J call may be wrong. The sequenced sample consisted of memory CD4+ T cells sorted from blood. Subset specified: CD45RA-negative fraction. The CDR3 loop is CASSGDRGYEQYF. CDR3 bases: TGTGCCAGCAGTGGAGACAGGGGCTACGAGCAGTACTTC.